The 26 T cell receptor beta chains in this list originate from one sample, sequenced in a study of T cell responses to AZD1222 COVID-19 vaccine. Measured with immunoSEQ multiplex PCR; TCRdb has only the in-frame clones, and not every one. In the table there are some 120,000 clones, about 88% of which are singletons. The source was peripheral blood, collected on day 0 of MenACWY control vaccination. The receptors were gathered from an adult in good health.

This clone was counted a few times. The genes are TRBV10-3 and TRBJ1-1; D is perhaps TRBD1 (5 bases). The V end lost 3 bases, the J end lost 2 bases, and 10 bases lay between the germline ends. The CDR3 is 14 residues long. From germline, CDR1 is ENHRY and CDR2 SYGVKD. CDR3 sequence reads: CAISERGGNTEAFF. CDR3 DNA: TGTGCCATCAGTGAAAGGGGCGGAAACACTGAAGCTTTCTTT.

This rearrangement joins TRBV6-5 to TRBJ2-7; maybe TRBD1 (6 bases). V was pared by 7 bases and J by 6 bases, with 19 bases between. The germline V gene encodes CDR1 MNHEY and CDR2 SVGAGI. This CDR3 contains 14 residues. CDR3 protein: CASTEHGSGAEQYF. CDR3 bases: TGTGCCAGCACCGAACATGGGTCAGGGGCCGAGCAGTACTTC.

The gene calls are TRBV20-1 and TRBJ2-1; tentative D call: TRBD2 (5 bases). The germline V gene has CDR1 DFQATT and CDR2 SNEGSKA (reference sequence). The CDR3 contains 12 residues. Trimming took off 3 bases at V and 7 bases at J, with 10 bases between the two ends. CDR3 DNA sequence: TGCAGTGCTAGTCCTCGAGGGAATGAGCAGTTCTTC. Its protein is CSASPRGNEQFF.

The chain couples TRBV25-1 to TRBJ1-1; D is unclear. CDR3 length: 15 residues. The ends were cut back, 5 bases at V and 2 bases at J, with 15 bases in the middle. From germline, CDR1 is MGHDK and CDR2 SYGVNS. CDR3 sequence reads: CASSPHNKINTEAFF. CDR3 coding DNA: TGTGCCAGCAGTCCCCACAACAAGATAAACACTGAAGCTTTCTTT.

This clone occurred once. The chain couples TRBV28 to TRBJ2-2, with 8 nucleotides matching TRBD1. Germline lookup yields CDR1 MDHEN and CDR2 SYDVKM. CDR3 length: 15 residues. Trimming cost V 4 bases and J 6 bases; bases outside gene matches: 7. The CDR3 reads CASSYWTGWAGELFF. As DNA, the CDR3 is TGTGCCAGCAGTTACTGGACAGGGTGGGCCGGGGAGCTGTTTTTT.

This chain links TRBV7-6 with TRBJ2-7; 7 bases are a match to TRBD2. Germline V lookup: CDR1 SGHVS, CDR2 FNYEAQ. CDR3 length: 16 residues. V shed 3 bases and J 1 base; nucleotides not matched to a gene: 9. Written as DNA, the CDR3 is TGTGCCAGCAGCTTGCTGGGGCGGGAGTTTTCCTACGAGCAGTACTTC. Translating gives CASSLLGREFSYEQYF.

The CDR3: CASSESGPPGNTIYF. The CDR3 coding sequence is TGCGCCAGCAGTGAGTCGGGACCTCCTGGAAACACCATATATTTT. The chain recombines TRBV10-1 with TRBJ1-3, with D tentatively TRBD1 (5 bases). V was clipped by 0 bases and J by 2 bases, with 8 bases between them. CDR1 and CDR2 from the germline V gene are WNHNN and SYGVQD (reference sequence). The CDR3 covers 15 residues.

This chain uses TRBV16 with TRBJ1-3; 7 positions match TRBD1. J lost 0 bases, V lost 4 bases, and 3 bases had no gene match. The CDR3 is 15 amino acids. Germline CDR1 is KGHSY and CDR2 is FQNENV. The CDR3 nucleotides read TGTGCCAGCAGCCGAGACAGGGTCTCTGGAAACACCATATATTTT. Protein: CASSRDRVSGNTIYF.

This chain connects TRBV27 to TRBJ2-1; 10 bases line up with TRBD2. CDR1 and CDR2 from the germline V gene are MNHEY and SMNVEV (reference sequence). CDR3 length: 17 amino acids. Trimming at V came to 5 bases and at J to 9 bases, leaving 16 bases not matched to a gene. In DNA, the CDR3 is TGTGCCAGCAGTCCGCGATTTCTAGCGGGAGTTGGAGGTGAGCAGTTCTTC. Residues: CASSPRFLAGVGGEQFF.

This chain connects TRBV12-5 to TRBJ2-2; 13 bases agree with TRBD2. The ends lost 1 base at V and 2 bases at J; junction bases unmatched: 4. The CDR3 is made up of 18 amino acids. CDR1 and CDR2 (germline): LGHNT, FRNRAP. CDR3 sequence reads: CASGLARTSGSNTGELFF. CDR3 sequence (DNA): TGTGCTAGTGGTTTGGCCCGGACTAGCGGGAGCAACACCGGGGAGCTGTTTTTT.

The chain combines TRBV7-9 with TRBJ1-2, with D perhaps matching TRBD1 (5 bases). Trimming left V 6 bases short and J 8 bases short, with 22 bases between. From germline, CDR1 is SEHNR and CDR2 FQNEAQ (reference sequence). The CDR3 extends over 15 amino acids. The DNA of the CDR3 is TGTGCCAGCAGTCCCTACTACGACAGTCTTCAAGGCTACACCTTC. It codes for CASSPYYDSLQGYTF.

The CDR3 sequence is CASSSRPGSGADTQYF. In DNA form, the CDR3 reads TGCGCCAGCAGCTCCCGCCCCGGGAGCGGGGCAGATACGCAGTATTTT. The genes are TRBV5-1 and TRBJ2-3; 7 positions agree with TRBD2. CDR1 is SGHRS and CDR2 is YFSETQ in the germline V gene. This CDR3 is 16 amino acids long. V dropped 3 bases and J dropped 4; count of bases not matched to a gene: 11.

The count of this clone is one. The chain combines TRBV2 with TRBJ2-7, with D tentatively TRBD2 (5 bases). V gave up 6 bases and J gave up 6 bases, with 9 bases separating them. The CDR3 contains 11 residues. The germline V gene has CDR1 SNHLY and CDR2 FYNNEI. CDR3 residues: CASRVAGEQYF. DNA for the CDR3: TGTGCCAGCAGGGTTGCGGGCGAGCAGTACTTC.

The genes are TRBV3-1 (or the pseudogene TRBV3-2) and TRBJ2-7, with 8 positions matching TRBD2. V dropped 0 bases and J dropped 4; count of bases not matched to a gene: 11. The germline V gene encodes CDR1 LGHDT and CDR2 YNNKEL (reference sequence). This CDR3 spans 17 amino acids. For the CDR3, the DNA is TGTGCCAGCAGCCAAGATCGGGGGTTAGCGGGAAATTACGAGCAGTACTTC. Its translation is CASSQDRGLAGNYEQYF.

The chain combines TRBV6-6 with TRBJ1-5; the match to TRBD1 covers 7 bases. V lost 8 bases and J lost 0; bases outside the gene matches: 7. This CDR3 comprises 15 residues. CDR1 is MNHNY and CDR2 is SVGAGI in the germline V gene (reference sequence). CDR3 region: CASFRGQFSNQPQHF. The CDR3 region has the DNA TGTGCCAGCTTTCGGGGACAGTTTAGCAATCAGCCCCAGCATTTT.

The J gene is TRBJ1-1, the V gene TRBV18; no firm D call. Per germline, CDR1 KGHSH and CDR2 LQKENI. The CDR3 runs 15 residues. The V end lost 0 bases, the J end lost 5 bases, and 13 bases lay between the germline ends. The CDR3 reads CASSPPRVETTEAFF. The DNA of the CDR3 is TGTGCCAGCTCACCACCGCGGGTTGAGACGACTGAAGCTTTCTTT.

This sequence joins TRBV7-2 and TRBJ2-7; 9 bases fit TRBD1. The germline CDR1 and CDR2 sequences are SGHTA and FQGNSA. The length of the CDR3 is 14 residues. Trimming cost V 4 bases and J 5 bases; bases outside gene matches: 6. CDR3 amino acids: CASSSRTGANEQYF. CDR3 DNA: TGTGCCAGCAGCTCCCGGACAGGGGCAAACGAGCAGTACTTC.

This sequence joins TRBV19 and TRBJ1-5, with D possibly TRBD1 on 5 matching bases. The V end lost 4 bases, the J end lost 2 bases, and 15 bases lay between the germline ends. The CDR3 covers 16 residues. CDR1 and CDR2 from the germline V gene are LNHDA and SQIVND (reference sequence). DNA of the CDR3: TGTGCCAGTAGTAGGATTACAGGACGGGGCAATCAGCCCCAGCATTTT. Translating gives CASSRITGRGNQPQHF.

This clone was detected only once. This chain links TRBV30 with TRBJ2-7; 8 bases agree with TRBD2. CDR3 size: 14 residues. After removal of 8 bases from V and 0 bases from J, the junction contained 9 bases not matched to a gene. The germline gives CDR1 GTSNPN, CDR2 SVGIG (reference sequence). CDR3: CAGKVAGSSYEQYF. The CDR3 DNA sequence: TGTGCCGGGAAGGTAGCGGGAAGCTCCTACGAGCAGTACTTC.

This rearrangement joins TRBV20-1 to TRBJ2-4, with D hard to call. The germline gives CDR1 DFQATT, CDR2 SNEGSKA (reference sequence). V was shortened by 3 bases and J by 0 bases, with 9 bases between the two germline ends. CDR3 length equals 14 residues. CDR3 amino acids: CSASRGLAKNIQYF. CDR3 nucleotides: TGCAGTGCTAGTCGTGGGCTAGCCAAAAACATTCAGTACTTC.

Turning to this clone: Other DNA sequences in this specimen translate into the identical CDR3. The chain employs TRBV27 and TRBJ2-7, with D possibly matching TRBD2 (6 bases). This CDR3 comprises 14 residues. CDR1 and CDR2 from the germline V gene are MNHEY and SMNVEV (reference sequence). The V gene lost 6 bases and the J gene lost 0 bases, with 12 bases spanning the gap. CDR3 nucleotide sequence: TGTGCCAGCAGCTTACGGGGGACCTCCTACGAGCAGTACTTC. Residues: CASSLRGTSYEQYF.

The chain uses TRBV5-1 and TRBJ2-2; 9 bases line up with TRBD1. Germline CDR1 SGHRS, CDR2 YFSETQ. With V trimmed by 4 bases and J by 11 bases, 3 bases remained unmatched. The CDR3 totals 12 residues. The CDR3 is CASSPGQGELFF. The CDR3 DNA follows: TGCGCCAGCAGCCCGGGACAGGGAGAGCTGTTTTTT.

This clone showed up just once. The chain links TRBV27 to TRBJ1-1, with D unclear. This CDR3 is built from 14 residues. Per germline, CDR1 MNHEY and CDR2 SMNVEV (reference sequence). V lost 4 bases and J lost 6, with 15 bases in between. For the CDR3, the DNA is TGTGCCAGCAGTTACCGAGGCAGAGGTCCTGAAGCTTTCTTT. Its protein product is CASSYRGRGPEAFF.

The CDR3 DNA is TGTGCCAGCAGCCCCCGGGCAGGGGGAGGCTATGGCTACACCTTC. This translates into CASSPRAGGGYGYTF. The J gene is TRBJ1-2, the V gene TRBV9, with TRBD1 matching 7 bases. The length of the CDR3 is 15 residues. J lost 4 bases, V lost 4 bases, and 10 bases had no gene match. Per the germline V gene, CDR1 is SGDLS and CDR2 is YYNGEE.

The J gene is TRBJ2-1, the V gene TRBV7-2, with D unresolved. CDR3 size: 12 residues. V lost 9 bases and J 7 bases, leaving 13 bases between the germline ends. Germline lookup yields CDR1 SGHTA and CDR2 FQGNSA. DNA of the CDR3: TGTGCCAGTTCCCCTCTGGGGAATGAGCAGTTCTTC. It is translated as CASSPLGNEQFF.

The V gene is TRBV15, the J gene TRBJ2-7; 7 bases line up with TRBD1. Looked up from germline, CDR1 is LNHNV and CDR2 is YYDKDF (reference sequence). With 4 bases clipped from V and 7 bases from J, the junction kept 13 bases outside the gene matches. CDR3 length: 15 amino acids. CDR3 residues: CATSKEGDDRDEQYF. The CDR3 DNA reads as TGTGCCACCAGCAAAGAGGGAGACGACAGGGATGAGCAGTACTTC.